This T cell receptor beta chain emerged from a study of beta chain features in type 1 diabetes. Study results and limitations: Sequencing from cDNA could over-represent high-TCR-expressing cells. All four CD4+ subsets of Type 1 diabetes patients contained TCRB CDR3s that were moderately but significantly shorter. Insertion counts at VDJ junctions were lower in type 1 diabetes patients, who also showed more deletions there.

Sequenced material consisted of expressed TCRB transcripts (all of the isolated RNA was reverse transcribed). Here immunoSEQ multiplex PCR was the method, and the copy in TCRdb shows in-frame clones only, minus some. The data contain 600,000 to 750,000 clones, 9.5% to 15% of them seen just once; the ten biggest clones take up roughly 0.12%. Via CD45RO/CCR7/CD25/CD127/CD95/CD27, cells of the CD4+ naive, central memory, regulatory and stem cell-like memory subsets were sorted. Between the trimmed V and J ends, which lost 5 bases and 3 bases, there was a span of 10 bases. The germline gives CDR1 LNHDA, CDR2 SQIVND (reference sequence). The length of the CDR3 is 13 residues. This clone was detected only a few times. Its antigen is unidentified.

The chain carries TRBV19 and TRBJ1-2; D ambiguous. The sample taken for sequencing was naive CD4+ T cells from blood. This receptor was obtained from a man aged 25 to 40 with type 1 diabetes. DNA for the CDR3: TGTGCCAGTAGTTTCTCAGCCGACTATGGCTACACCTTC. Translated, it gives CASSFSADYGYTF.